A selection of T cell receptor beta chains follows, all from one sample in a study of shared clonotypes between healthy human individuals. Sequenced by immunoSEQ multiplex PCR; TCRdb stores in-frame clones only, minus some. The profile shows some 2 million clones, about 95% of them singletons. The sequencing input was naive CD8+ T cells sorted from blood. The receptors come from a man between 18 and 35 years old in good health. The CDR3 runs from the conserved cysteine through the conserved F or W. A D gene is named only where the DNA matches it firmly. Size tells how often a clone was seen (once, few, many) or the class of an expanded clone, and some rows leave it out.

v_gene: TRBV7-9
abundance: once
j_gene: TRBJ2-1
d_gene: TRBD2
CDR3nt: TGTGCCAGCAGCCCAACGGGACTAGCGGAGTACAATGAGCAGTTCTTC
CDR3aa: CASSPTGLAEYNEQFF

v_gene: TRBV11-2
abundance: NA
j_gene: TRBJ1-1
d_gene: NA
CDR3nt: TGTGCCAGCGGCCCCGACGCCGGAGAATCAGCTTTCTTT
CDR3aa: CASGPDAGESAFF

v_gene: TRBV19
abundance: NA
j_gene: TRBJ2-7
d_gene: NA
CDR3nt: TGTGCCAGTAGTATGGGGTCCTTAGGCGAGCAGTACTTC
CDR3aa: CASSMGSLGEQYF

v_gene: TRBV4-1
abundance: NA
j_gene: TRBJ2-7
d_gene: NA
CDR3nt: TGCGCCAGCAGCCAAGCCCAGACAGTGGGAAGCTCCTACGAGCAGTACTTC
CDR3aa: CASSQAQTVGSSYEQYF

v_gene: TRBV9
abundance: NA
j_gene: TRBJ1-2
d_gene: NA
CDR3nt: TGTGCCAGCAGCGGGACTACAGGGCGAGGCTACACCTTC
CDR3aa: CASSGTTGRGYTF

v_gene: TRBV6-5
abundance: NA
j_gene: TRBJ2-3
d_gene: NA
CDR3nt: TGTGCCAGCAGTTACTCTTTTCTTCCGTTGGGAGATACGCAGTATTTT
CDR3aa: CASSYSFLPLGDTQYF

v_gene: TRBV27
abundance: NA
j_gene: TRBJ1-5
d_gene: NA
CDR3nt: TGTGCCAGCAGTTTAAGGGGAAGCAATCAGCCCCAGCATTTT
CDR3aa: CASSLRGSNQPQHF

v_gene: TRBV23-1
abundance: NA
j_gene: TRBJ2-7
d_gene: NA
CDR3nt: TGCGCCAGCAGTCAATCGACAGCTCCCTACGAGCAGTACTTC
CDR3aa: CASSQSTAPYEQYF

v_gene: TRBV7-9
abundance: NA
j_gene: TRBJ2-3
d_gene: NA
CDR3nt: TGTGCCAGCAGCTTAGGGGCATTCAGCACAGATACGCAGTATTTT
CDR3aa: CASSLGAFSTDTQYF

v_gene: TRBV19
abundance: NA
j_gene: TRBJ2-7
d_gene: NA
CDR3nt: TGTGCCAGTAGTATAGAGTCGGGACCGCGAAACTTC
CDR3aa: CASSIESGPRNF

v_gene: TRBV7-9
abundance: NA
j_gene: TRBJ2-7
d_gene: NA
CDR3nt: TGTGCCAGCAGCTTAACGCAAGACGAGCAGTACTTC
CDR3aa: CASSLTQDEQYF

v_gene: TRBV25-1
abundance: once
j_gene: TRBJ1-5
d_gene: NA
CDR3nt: TGTGCCAGCAGTGGGACGGAGGGGTCAGGGCCCCAGCATTTT
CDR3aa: CASSGTEGSGPQHF

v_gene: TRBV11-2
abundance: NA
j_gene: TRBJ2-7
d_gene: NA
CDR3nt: TGTGCCAGCAGCTTAGTAGGACAAGACTACGAGCAGTACTTC
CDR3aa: CASSLVGQDYEQYF

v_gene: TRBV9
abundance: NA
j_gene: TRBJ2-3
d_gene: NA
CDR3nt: TGTGCCAGCAGCACTTGGACTAGCACAGATACGCAGTATTTT
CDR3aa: CASSTWTSTDTQYF

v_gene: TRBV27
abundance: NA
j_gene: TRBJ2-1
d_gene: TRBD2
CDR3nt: TGTGCCAGCGCCTTCGGGACTAGTTCTGGGAATGAGCAGTTCTTC
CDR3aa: CASAFGTSSGNEQFF

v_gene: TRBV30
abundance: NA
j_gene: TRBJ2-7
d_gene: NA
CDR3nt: TGTGCCTGGGCCGCGGTCGGGAATTCAGGAGAGCAGTACTTC
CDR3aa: CAWAAVGNSGEQYF

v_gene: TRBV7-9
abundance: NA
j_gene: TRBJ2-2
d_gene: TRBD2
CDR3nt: TGTGCCAGCAGCCTTTTAGCGGGGGGCCTCACCGGGGAGCTGTTTTTT
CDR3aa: CASSLLAGGLTGELFF

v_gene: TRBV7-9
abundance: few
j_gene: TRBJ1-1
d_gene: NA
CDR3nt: TGTGCCAGCAGCTTCGAGGATTACACTGAAGCTTTCTTT
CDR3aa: CASSFEDYTEAFF

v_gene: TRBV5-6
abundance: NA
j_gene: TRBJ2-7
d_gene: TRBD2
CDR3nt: TGTGCCAGCAGCTGGGCAGGGAGGGAGTACGAGCAGTACTTC
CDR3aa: CASSWAGREYEQYF

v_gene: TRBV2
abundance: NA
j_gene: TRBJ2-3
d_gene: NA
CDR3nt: TGTGCCAGCAGTGAACCGCATACTGGGACAGATACGCAGTATTTT
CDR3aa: CASSEPHTGTDTQYF

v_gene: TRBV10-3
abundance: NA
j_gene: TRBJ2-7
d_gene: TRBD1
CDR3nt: TGTGCCATCAGTATGGGACAGGCGATCTACGAGCAGTACTTC
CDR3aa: CAISMGQAIYEQYF

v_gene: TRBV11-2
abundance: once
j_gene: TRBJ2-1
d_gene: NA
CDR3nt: TGTGCCAGCAGCGCTACCCCCAATGAGCAGTTCTTC
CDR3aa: CASSATPNEQFF

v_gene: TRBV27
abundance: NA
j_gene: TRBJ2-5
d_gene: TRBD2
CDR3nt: TGTGCCAGCAGTTTAACCCTCCCAGCGGGAGGAGACGAGACCCAGTACTTC
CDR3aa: CASSLTLPAGGDETQYF

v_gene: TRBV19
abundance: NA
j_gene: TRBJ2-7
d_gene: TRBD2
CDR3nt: TGTGCCAGTAGCTCTAGCGGATCGAGCTCCTACGAGCAGTACTTC
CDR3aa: CASSSSGSSSYEQYF